This T cell receptor beta chain was obtained from a study of beta chain features in type 1 diabetes. The study's findings and limits: When Type 1 diabetes patients were examined, their TCRB CDR3s proved moderately but significantly shorter in all four CD4+ subsets.

Germline V gives CDR1 SGHRS, CDR2 YFSETQ. There are 14 residues in the CDR3. V gave up 5 bases and J gave up 2 bases; unmatched junction bases: 4. This clone was observed a handful of times. Antigen specificity is unknown. Reverse transcribing all isolated RNA meant expressed TCRB transcripts were sequenced. TCRdb's copy holds only in-frame clones and misses some; the assay was immunoSEQ multiplex PCR. The sample contains a few hundred thousand clones, around 10% of which appear only once. The receptor's source is a man aged 25 to 40 with type 1 diabetes. Sequencing was carried out using central memory CD4+ T cells from blood. V gene TRBV5-1 combines with J gene TRBJ2-7; the match to TRBD2 covers 10 bases. CDR3 coding DNA: TGCGCCAGCAGACCGGGACTAGCGACCTACGAGCAGTACTTC. This encodes CASRPGLATYEQYF.